The clone carrying this TCR beta chain was counted a few times. The antigen is unknown. This sample stems from a study of T-cell memory formation after mild COVID-19. Background on the study: TCR clusters largely stayed donor specific. Study results and limitations: SARS-CoV-2 specificity of second-wave clones peaking day 37 was unconfirmed.

Unmatched junction bases numbered 0, after V lost 1 base and J lost 3 bases. This CDR3 is 15 amino acids long. Germline lookup yields CDR1 SNHLY and CDR2 FYNNEI. TCRdb re-called the 5' RACE reads with MiXCR, one entry per CDR3 protein. The table records roughly 410,000 distinct CDR3 sequences, 24% of them present only once. The source is an adult woman who had mild COVID-19 (a few samples of this study predate the infection). Cell type and time point are not known. The sequencing input was PBMCs or a T cell subset sorted from them (not recorded which). The chain carries TRBV2 and TRBJ2-5; 12 nucleotides match TRBD2. The DNA of the CDR3 is TGTGCCAGCAGTGAAGGACTAGCGGGGGAAGAGACCCAGTACTTC. Amino acids: CASSEGLAGEETQYF.